This TCR beta chain derives from a study of shared clonotypes between healthy human individuals. General observations from the study: Among non-shared clonotypes, generation probabilities were lower than among those shared by all four donors.

Measured with immunoSEQ multiplex PCR; TCRdb has only the in-frame clones, and not every one. The sample holds hundreds of thousands of clones, 95% to 97% seen once. As for this clone: Antigen unknown.

CD45RO negativity and positive selection for CCR7 defined naive CD8 cells, a population that excluded terminally differentiated effector memory CD45RA+ cells. All donors qualified as healthy HIV-negative adults and had experienced no recent acute infections or vaccinations. Germline CDR1 SGHKS, CDR2 YYEKEE (reference sequence). Trimming left V 5 bases short and J 5 bases short, with 20 bases between. The CDR3 length is 16 residues. Sequencing input: naive CD8+ T cells sorted from blood. The V and J genes are TRBV5-5 and TRBJ1-5, with D unresolved. This receptor was identified in a young man in good health. The CDR3 coding sequence is TGTGCCAGCAGTAAAGACATAGCCGTTCGTCATCAGCCCCAGCATTTT. This codes for CASSKDIAVRHQPQHF.